The entry below gives a single T cell receptor (beta chain) sequence along with its context. Its target is unknown. Baseline was the first blood sampling point, followed by cycle 4 day 1 and cycle 7 day 1. Only in-frame clones appear in the TCRdb table, and some are missing; sequencing was by immunoSEQ multiplex PCR. The sample shows about 70,000 clones, over 70% of them seen only once. This sample stems from a study of OX40 agonist ivuxolimab in advanced cancers. On the study more broadly: A male proportion of over 70% was recorded, with mean age 60 years and range 23 to 79. Partial responses were recorded for three patients, including one with hepatocellular carcinoma and two with cutaneous melanoma.

The V gene's germline CDR1 is SGHRS and CDR2 YFSETQ. The CDR3 contains 14 residues. The germline V and J ends were trimmed by 5 bases and 5 bases, with 14 bases remaining between them. General study results and limits: Partial responders at 0.1-3.0 mg/kg showed near-lowest clonal expansion.

Sequences were derived from CD4+ or CD8+ T cells sorted from blood, sampled in a trial of the OX40 agonist ivuxolimab. The chain joins TRBV5-1 to TRBJ2-1; a weak D match, TRBD2 (6 bases). This clonotype was sampled from an adult with an advanced solid tumor such as melanoma, head and neck, liver or kidney cancer. The CDR3 region has the DNA TGCGCCAGCAGGGAGGGACTGGCGGACAATGAGCAGTTCTTC. Its protein is CASREGLADNEQFF.